The 28 T cell receptor beta chains given below trace back to one sample, sequenced in a study of HIV-infected patients and healthy controls. TCRdb re-called the 5' RACE reads with MiXCR, one entry per CDR3 protein. The table includes 60,000 to 70,000 distinct CDR3 sequences, 15% to 20% detected once. Sequencing was performed on CD4+ T cells from blood. The receptor source for this set is a human donor in good health.

The chain combines TRBV10-3 with TRBJ1-5; a possible D gene is TRBD1 (5 bases). Trimming took 4 bases from V and 1 from J, leaving 17 bases between them. The CDR3 runs to 17 residues. The germline V gene encodes CDR1 ENHRY and CDR2 SYGVKD. In nucleotides, the CDR3 is TGTGCCATCAGTGCAGGCGGGACGGTAGGCAGCAATCAGCCCCAGCATTTT. Its protein product is CAISAGGTVGSNQPQHF.

The rearrangement links TRBV18 to TRBJ1-2; D is unclear. CDR1 is KGHSH and CDR2 is LQKENI in the germline V gene. With 3 bases removed from V and 2 bases from J, the gap between germline ends came to 10 bases. The CDR3 runs to 14 residues. The CDR3 reads CASSPGRKNYGYTF. The CDR3 DNA sequence: TGTGCCAGCTCACCGGGGAGGAAGAACTATGGCTACACCTTC.

The chain is built from TRBV9 and TRBJ1-4; D gene unclear. CDR3 length: 15 residues. V lost 0 bases to trimming and J lost 3 bases, with 9 bases between them. From germline, CDR1 is SGDLS and CDR2 YYNGEE. The CDR3 DNA sequence: TGTGCCAGCAGCGTAGTCGCCGGGGCTAATGAAAAACTGTTTTTT. Translating it yields CASSVVAGANEKLFF.

This clonotype was detected a few times. The V and J genes are TRBV7-2 and TRBJ1-5; D gene uncertain. The germline V gene encodes CDR1 SGHTA and CDR2 FQGNSA. V lost 2 bases to trimming and J lost 3 bases, with 11 bases between them. The CDR3 has 15 amino acids. The CDR3 DNA is TGTGCCAGCAGCTTATCAAGGACGGACAATCAGCCCCAGCATTTT. This sequence encodes CASSLSRTDNQPQHF.

This clonotype came up a few times. This chain links TRBV18 with TRBJ1-2; D unclear. V shed 3 bases and J shed 0 bases, with 11 bases lying between them. The V gene's germline CDR1 is KGHSH and CDR2 LQKENI. The CDR3 totals 15 residues. This chain's CDR3 is CASSPTTGTNYGYTF. CDR3 nucleotide sequence: TGTGCCAGCTCACCCACAACCGGGACTAACTATGGCTACACCTTC.

This chain connects TRBV18 to TRBJ1-2, with a weak D call TRBD1 (6 bases). From germline, CDR1 is KGHSH and CDR2 LQKENI. Trimming stripped 3 bases from V and 4 bases from J, with 18 bases between. The CDR3 has 16 amino acids. The DNA for the CDR3 is TGTGCCAGCTCACCCCAAACTACAGGGATGGGCTATGGCTACACCTTC. Its translation: CASSPQTTGMGYGYTF.

This clonotype was counted a few times. The J gene is TRBJ1-1, the V gene TRBV5-4, with 9 bases fitting TRBD1. The V segment lost 3 bases and the J segment 3 bases; nucleotides outside the gene matches: 0. This CDR3 has 13 amino acids. The V gene's germline CDR1 is SGHNT and CDR2 YYREEE (reference sequence). CDR3 nucleotide sequence: TGTGCCAGCAGCTGGGACAGGGACACTGAAGCTTTCTTT. Its translation: CASSWDRDTEAFF.

This clonotype was detected many times. The V and J genes are TRBV20-1 and TRBJ1-3; D is uncertain. V was cut by 0 bases and J by 0 bases, with 9 bases left in between. This CDR3 region has 15 residues. Germline V gives CDR1 DFQATT, CDR2 SNEGSKA (reference sequence). This CDR3 reads CSAREPRSSGNTIYF. The CDR3 region has the DNA TGCAGTGCTAGAGAACCGCGAAGCTCTGGAAACACCATATATTTT.

The rearrangement uses TRBV7-2 and TRBJ1-5; TRBD1 might be the D (5 bases). The germline gives CDR1 SGHTA, CDR2 FQGNSA. V gave up 1 base and J gave up 7 bases, with 14 bases separating them. The CDR3 is 15 amino acids. The CDR3 DNA reads TGTGCCAGCAGCTTAGAATTGGGCAGGGCACAGCCCCAGCATTTT. It is translated as CASSLELGRAQPQHF.

The chain recombines TRBV27 with TRBJ2-3, with 8 bases aligning to TRBD1. CDR3 length equals 14 residues. Trimming took 7 bases from V and 6 from J; bases not matched to a gene: 9. The germline CDR1 and CDR2 sequences are MNHEY and SMNVEV (reference sequence). CDR3 sequence reads: CASMRTGPFDTQYF. The CDR3 nucleotides read TGTGCCAGCATGAGGACAGGGCCTTTTGATACGCAGTATTTT.

CDR3 nucleotides: TGTGCCAGCAGCTTAGTGGGGACAGGGGGCGCAGAGACCCAGTACTTC. As protein: CASSLVGTGGAETQYF. This chain uses TRBV7-8 with TRBJ2-5, with 12 bases identical to TRBD1. The J segment lost 4 bases and the V segment lost 1 base, leaving 4 bases of the junction unmatched. This CDR3 is 16 amino acids long. Germline V gene data show CDR1 as SGHVS and CDR2 as FQNEAQ.

This clonotype has a count of ten or more. The V and J genes are TRBV5-1 and TRBJ2-1, with 7 nucleotides matching TRBD2. Looked up from germline, CDR1 is SGHRS and CDR2 is YFSETQ. V lost 4 bases, J lost 0 bases, and 13 bases stayed unmatched. The CDR3 has 18 residues. The CDR3 region is CASSPGASGLSSYNEQFF. As DNA, the CDR3 is TGCGCCAGCAGCCCCGGGGCTAGCGGACTGAGCTCCTACAATGAGCAGTTCTTC.

The chain couples TRBV29-1 to TRBJ1-2; D unresolved. There are 10 residues in the CDR3. The V end was cut by 2 bases, the J end by 8 bases, with 6 bases between. Germline CDR1 reads SQVTM; CDR2 reads ANQGSEA. DNA of the CDR3: TGCAGCGTTGAAAGGGTCGGCTACACCTTC. This encodes CSVERVGYTF.

This clonotype has at least ten counts. This sequence joins TRBV20-1 and TRBJ1-5; 8 bases are a match to TRBD1. Trimming removed 2 bases from V and 6 bases from J; junction bases left unmatched: 9. CDR1 is DFQATT, CDR2 SNEGSKA, per germline (reference sequence). This CDR3 has 15 amino acids. CDR3 region: CSARNPRQGSQPQHF. DNA of the CDR3: TGCAGTGCTAGAAACCCTCGACAGGGGAGTCAGCCCCAGCATTTT.

V usage is TRBV29-1 and J usage is TRBJ2-3; D remains ambiguous. Per the germline V gene, CDR1 is SQVTM and CDR2 is ANQGSEA. The CDR3 is 12 amino acids. The V gene lost 1 base and the J gene lost 3 bases, with 5 bases spanning the gap. The CDR3 bases are TGCAGCGTTGAAGCGGTTACAGATACGCAGTATTTT. Amino acids: CSVEAVTDTQYF.

The rearrangement uses TRBV20-1 and TRBJ2-5; weak D call: TRBD2 (5 bases). CDR3 size: 14 residues. CDR1 and CDR2 from the germline V gene are DFQATT and SNEGSKA (reference sequence). V was pared by 6 bases and J by 7 bases, with 21 bases between. The CDR3 DNA is TGCAGTGCCGCAAAAGGACGGAGCGGTGGGACCCAGTACTTC. It yields the protein CSAAKGRSGGTQYF.

This clonotype was counted between two and nine times. The V and J genes are TRBV6-1 and TRBJ2-7, with 9 bases lining up with TRBD1. V trimming: 3 bases; J trimming: 1 base; junction bases outside the gene matches: 7. The germline V gene has CDR1 MNHNS and CDR2 SASEGT. This CDR3 is 16 amino acids long. CDR3 in amino acids: CASSEGTGRPSYEQYF. The CDR3, as DNA: TGTGCCAGCAGTGAGGGGACAGGGCGCCCTTCCTACGAGCAGTACTTC.

This clonotype showed up many times. The CDR3 protein is CASSVGAGGPYGYTF. The CDR3 nucleotides read TGTGCCAGCAGCGTAGGAGCCGGAGGGCCCTATGGCTACACCTTC. This rearrangement joins TRBV9 to TRBJ1-2, with D uncertain. Germline loops: CDR1 SGDLS, CDR2 YYNGEE. V lost 0 bases, J lost 4 bases, and 13 bases lay in between. The CDR3 spans 15 residues.

This clonotype was seen a handful of times. The chain uses TRBV10-1 and TRBJ2-3; D not certain. V was clipped by 10 bases and J by 3 bases, with 23 bases between them. This CDR3 contains 16 residues. CDR1 and CDR2 from the germline V gene are WNHNN and SYGVQD (reference sequence). CDR3 amino acids: CATLLQPTKPTDTQYF. As DNA, the CDR3 is TGCGCCACCCTCCTACAGCCTACCAAACCTACAGATACGCAGTATTTT.

The sample holds many counts of this clonotype. The chain joins TRBV20-1 to TRBJ2-4; TRBD1 might be the D (6 bases). V lost 3 bases to trimming and J lost 0 bases, with 12 bases between them. The germline gives CDR1 DFQATT, CDR2 SNEGSKA (reference sequence). The length of the CDR3 is 15 residues. The CDR3 DNA follows: TGCAGTGCTAGGTCGGGACACTTAGCCAAAAACATTCAGTACTTC. It codes for CSARSGHLAKNIQYF.

This clonotype turned up a few times. The V call is TRBV19, the J call TRBJ1-5; the match to TRBD1 covers 7 bases. This CDR3 is built from 17 residues. The trim removed 6 bases at V and 1 base at J, leaving 12 bases unmatched. Per germline, CDR1 LNHDA and CDR2 SQIVND (reference sequence). CDR3 in amino acids: CASRADRAVRSNQPQHF. CDR3 DNA: TGTGCCAGTAGAGCAGACAGGGCGGTGAGGAGCAATCAGCCCCAGCATTTT.

This clonotype was found a few times. This chain connects TRBV29-1 to TRBJ2-1; TRBD1 is a possible D gene (6 bases). The V and J ends lost 4 bases and 7 bases respectively, with 8 bases between them. CDR3 length equals 11 residues. Germline CDR1 SQVTM, CDR2 ANQGSEA. CDR3 sequence reads: CSVARGNEQFF. CDR3 coding DNA: TGCAGCGTTGCCAGGGGTAATGAGCAGTTCTTC.

This chain joins TRBV30 and TRBJ2-3; 10 bases agree with TRBD2. V trimming: 8 bases; J trimming: 2 bases; junction bases outside the gene matches: 7. This CDR3 is 14 amino acids long. Germline CDR1 GTSNPN, CDR2 SVGIG (reference sequence). CDR3 DNA: TGTGCCCGTAAGCGGGAGGGAGCCACAGATACGCAGTATTTT. Translating gives CARKREGATDTQYF.

The sample holds many counts of this clonotype. V gene TRBV2 combines with J gene TRBJ1-2, with D hard to call. Trimming pared 7 bases from V and 5 bases from J, leaving 11 bases between. Germline CDR1 and CDR2: SNHLY and FYNNEI. The CDR3 extends over 12 amino acids. CDR3 DNA: TGTGCCAGCATGGGAGAACCATATGGCTACACCTTC. Translation: CASMGEPYGYTF.

At least ten counts were recorded for this clonotype. The J gene is TRBJ2-3, the V gene TRBV6-6; weak D call: TRBD1 (6 bases). V was cut by 4 bases and J by 1 base, with 12 bases left in between. Per the germline V gene, CDR1 is MNHNY and CDR2 is SVGAGI (reference sequence). This CDR3 is 15 amino acids long. CDR3 nucleotides: TGTGCCAGCAGTTTTGGAGACAGGCGCACAGATACGCAGTATTTT. Translation gives CASSFGDRRTDTQYF.

The rearrangement uses TRBV3-1 and TRBJ1-5; D is perhaps TRBD1 (6 bases). The germline CDR1 and CDR2 sequences are LGHDT and YNNKEL (reference sequence). The V gene lost 5 bases and the J gene lost 6 bases, with 17 bases spanning the gap. The CDR3 consists of 15 residues. The CDR3, as DNA: TGTGCCAGCAGCGGAGGAACAGGGAGGTTTCAGCCCCAGCATTTT. Its translation is CASSGGTGRFQPQHF.

This clonotype was counted a few times. This chain links TRBV6-5 with TRBJ1-3; D possibly corresponds to TRBD1 (6 bases). The CDR3 length is 15 residues. Germline V gene lookup returns CDR1 MNHEY and CDR2 SVGAGI. With 6 bases removed from V and 0 bases from J, the gap between germline ends came to 12 bases. The CDR3 loop is CASRQTGFSGNTIYF. DNA of the CDR3: TGTGCCAGCAGGCAAACAGGGTTCTCTGGAAACACCATATATTTT.

This clonotype was detected many times. This chain connects TRBV12-3 or TRBV12-4 to TRBJ2-1, with D possibly being TRBD2 (7 bases). This CDR3 region has 12 residues. V lost 3 bases to trimming and J lost 15 bases, with 15 bases between them. The CDR3 DNA sequence: TGTGCCAGCAGTTTGGCGGGGGCTAATCCGTTCTTC. Residues: CASSLAGANPFF.